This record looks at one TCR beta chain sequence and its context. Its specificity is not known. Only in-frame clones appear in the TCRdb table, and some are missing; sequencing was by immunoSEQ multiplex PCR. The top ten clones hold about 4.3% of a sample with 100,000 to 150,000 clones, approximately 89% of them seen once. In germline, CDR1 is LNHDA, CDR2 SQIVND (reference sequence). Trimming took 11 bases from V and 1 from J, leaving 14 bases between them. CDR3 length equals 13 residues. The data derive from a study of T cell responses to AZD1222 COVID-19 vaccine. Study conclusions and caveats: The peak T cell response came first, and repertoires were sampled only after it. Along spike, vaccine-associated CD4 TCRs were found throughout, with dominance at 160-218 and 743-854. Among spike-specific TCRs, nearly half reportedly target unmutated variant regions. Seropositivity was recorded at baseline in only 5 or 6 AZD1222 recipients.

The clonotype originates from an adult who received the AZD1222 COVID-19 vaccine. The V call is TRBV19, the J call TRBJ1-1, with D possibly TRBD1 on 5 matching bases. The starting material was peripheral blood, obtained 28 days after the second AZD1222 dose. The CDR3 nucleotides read TGTGCCGGGGCTGTGGGACCGAACACTGAAGCTTTCTTT. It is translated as CAGAVGPNTEAFF. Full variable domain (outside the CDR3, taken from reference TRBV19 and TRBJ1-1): DGGITQSPKYLFRKEGQNVTLSCEQNLNHDAMYWYRQDPGQGLRLIYYSQIVNDFQKGDIAEGYSVSREKKESFPLTVTSAQKNPTAFYLCAGAVGPNTEAFFGQGTRLTVV.